These T cell receptor beta chains were read from a single sample in a study of CD8+CD57+ T cells in acquired aplastic anemia. TCRdb reanalysed the reads using MiXCR and keeps one entry per CDR3 protein. The repertoire holds about 180,000 distinct CDR3 sequences, with around 50% as singletons. Source material: sorted CD4+, CD8+, or CD8+CD57+ T cells (not recorded which) from PBMCs. The receptors were gathered from a human donor with aplastic anemia. Both conserved end residues are part of each CDR3. D genes are given only for firm matches. Expanded clones get a size class; other rows say once, few or many, or leave the size out.

v_call,d_call,cdr3_length,j_call,clone_size,cdr3_aa,cdr3_nt
TRBV5-6,.,12,TRBJ1-1,many,CASSYRGSEAFF,TGTGCCAGCAGCTATAGGGGTTCTGAAGCTTTCTTT
TRBV29-1,.,11,TRBJ1-1,once,CSVEVHVKAFF,TGCAGCGTTGAGGTACACGTTAAAGCTTTCTTT
TRBV9,TRBD1,16,TRBJ1-2,many,CASSVQRGRGNYGYTF,TGTGCCAGCAGCGTCCAGAGGGGGCGGGGAAACTATGGCTACACCTTC
TRBV2,TRBD1,14,TRBJ1-3,.,CASWGRGRGNTIYF,TGTGCCAGCTGGGGCAGGGGGCGAGGAAACACCATATATTTT
TRBV18,TRBD1,17,TRBJ2-6,.,CASSPGTGNSGANVLTF,TGTGCCAGCTCACCAGGGACAGGGAACTCTGGGGCCAACGTCCTGACTTTC
TRBV29-1,.,13,TRBJ1-3,many,CSVEGQSGNTIYF,TGCAGCGTTGAAGGACAGTCTGGAAACACCATATATTTT
TRBV9,TRBD2,16,TRBJ2-3,.,CASSVGGGAPTDTQYF,TGTGCCAGCAGCGTAGGCGGGGGGGCCCCCACAGATACGCAGTATTTT
TRBV10-3,.,15,TRBJ2-2,.,CAISDTAPNTGELFF,TGTGCCATCAGCGACACGGCACCGAACACCGGGGAGCTGTTTTTT
TRBV2,TRBD1,13,TRBJ2-7,.,CASSKDRDHEQYF,TGTGCCAGCAGTAAGGACAGGGACCACGAGCAGTACTTC
TRBV7-9,.,15,TRBJ1-4,.,CASSTWTPENEKLFF,TGTGCCAGCAGCACCTGGACACCGGAAAATGAAAAACTGTTTTTT
TRBV12-3/TRBV12-4,TRBD2,15,TRBJ2-3,many,CASSWASGYTDTQYF,TGTGCCAGCAGTTGGGCTAGCGGATACACAGATACGCAGTATTTT
TRBV11-1,.,14,TRBJ2-1,.,CASDGRTDYNEQFF,TGTGCCAGCGACGGACGGACGGATTACAATGAGCAGTTCTTC
TRBV14,.,14,TRBJ1-1,many,CASSQGGRGNEAFF,TGTGCCAGCAGCCAAGGTGGCAGGGGCAATGAAGCTTTCTTT
TRBV24-1,TRBD1,15,TRBJ2-5,.,CATIPRDSNQETQYF,TGTGCCACCATCCCTCGGGACAGCAACCAAGAGACCCAGTACTTC
TRBV19,TRBD2,18,TRBJ2-7,many,CASSILWLAGPPSYEQYF,TGTGCCAGTAGTATATTGTGGCTAGCGGGCCCACCCTCCTACGAGCAGTACTTC
TRBV7-8,TRBD1,16,TRBJ2-7,once,CASTAPRTGTSYEQYF,TGTGCCAGCACCGCCCCGAGGACAGGGACTTCCTACGAGCAGTACTTC
TRBV3-1,TRBD2,16,TRBJ2-3,.,CASSPPGRGDTDTQYF,TGTGCCAGCAGCCCGCCGGGACGGGGGGACACAGATACGCAGTATTTT
TRBV18,TRBD2,18,TRBJ2-3,few,CASSPTLAGGGSTDTQYF,TGTGCCAGCTCACCGACCCTGGCGGGGGGCGGGAGCACAGATACGCAGTATTTT
TRBV7-9,.,12,TRBJ1-6,.,CASSPENSPLHF,TGTGCCAGCAGCCCAGAGAACTCACCCCTCCACTTT
TRBV6-1,.,17,TRBJ2-5,many,CASSERVGTQRRETQYF,TGTGCCAGCAGTGAACGGGTGGGGACTCAAAGACGAGAGACCCAGTACTTC
TRBV7-9,TRBD2,15,TRBJ2-5,few,CASSSSGGTQETQYF,TGTGCCAGCAGCTCCAGCGGGGGGACCCAAGAGACCCAGTACTTC
TRBV12-3/TRBV12-4,.,14,TRBJ1-2,many,CASSSPGAYYGYTF,TGTGCCAGCAGTTCCCCGGGGGCTTACTATGGCTACACCTTC
TRBV2,.,15,TRBJ2-7,.,CASMPWGKSSYEQYF,TGTGCCAGCATGCCCTGGGGGAAAAGCTCCTACGAGCAGTACTTC
TRBV7-2,.,12,TRBJ2-5,.,CASTSVGETQYF,TGTGCCAGCACCTCCGTGGGAGAGACCCAGTACTTC
TRBV4-1,TRBD2,16,TRBJ2-5,.,CASSEIGLAGGKTQYF,TGCGCCAGCAGCGAAATAGGACTAGCGGGAGGGAAGACCCAGTACTTC
TRBV20-1,.,14,TRBJ2-1,.,CSARGVGSYNEQFF,TGCAGTGCTCGGGGAGTAGGGTCCTACAATGAGCAGTTCTTC
TRBV5-1,.,14,TRBJ1-1,few,CASSVIDRDTEAFF,TGCGCCAGCAGCGTAATTGACCGAGACACTGAAGCTTTCTTT
TRBV6-1,.,12,TRBJ1-1,many,CASGQGGTEAFF,TGTGCCAGCGGCCAGGGTGGCACTGAAGCTTTCTTT
TRBV2,.,13,TRBJ1-2,.,CASNPQSGDGYTF,TGTGCCAGCAACCCTCAATCAGGGGATGGCTACACCTTC
TRBV29-1,TRBD1,14,TRBJ1-2,.,CSVDKPGQGWGYTF,TGCAGCGTAGATAAACCCGGACAGGGCTGGGGCTACACCTTC
TRBV12-3/TRBV12-4,TRBD2,14,TRBJ2-1,many,CASSLQRGYNEQFF,TGTGCCAGCAGTTTGCAGCGGGGATACAATGAGCAGTTCTTC
TRBV20-1,.,16,TRBJ2-2,.,CSARDRAGSSTGELFF,TGCAGTGCTAGAGATCGCGCAGGGTCGTCCACCGGGGAGCTGTTTTTT
TRBV20-1,.,18,TRBJ2-1,.,CSARDHLNEGGSYNEQFF,TGCAGTGCTAGAGACCACCTTAACGAGGGGGGCTCCTACAATGAGCAGTTCTTC
TRBV24-1,.,17,TRBJ2-6,.,CATSAPSGEAGANVLTF,TGTGCCACCAGCGCGCCATCAGGGGAAGCTGGGGCCAACGTCCTGACTTTC
TRBV25-1,.,15,TRBJ2-1,.,CASSHGDSPGNEQFF,TGTGCCAGCAGTCATGGGGACTCCCCGGGGAATGAGCAGTTCTTC
TRBV2,.,15,TRBJ1-2,few,CASSEAQGPIYGYTF,TGTGCCAGCAGTGAAGCGCAGGGGCCGATCTATGGCTACACCTTC
TRBV5-8,.,13,TRBJ1-5,many,CASSEDINQPQHF,TGTGCCAGCAGCGAGGACATAAATCAGCCCCAGCATTTT
TRBV19,.,13,TRBJ1-1,once,CASSIDEETEAFF,TGTGCCAGTAGTATAGATGAGGAGACTGAAGCTTTCTTT
TRBV20-1,TRBD2,17,TRBJ2-5,few,CSAKDVLAGALAGTQYF,TGCAGTGCTAAAGATGTACTAGCGGGGGCCCTAGCAGGGACCCAGTACTTC
TRBV12-3/TRBV12-4,TRBD2,17,TRBJ2-3,once,CASSSFGGAGKTDTQYF,TGTGCCAGCAGCTCCTTCGGGGGGGCGGGAAAAACAGATACGCAGTATTTT
TRBV5-1,TRBD1,17,TRBJ2-7,.,CASSRSGTGLDSYEQYF,TGCGCCAGCAGCCGGTCCGGGACAGGGCTTGACTCCTACGAGCAGTACTTC
TRBV10-2,.,15,TRBJ2-7,once,CASGDVSGRNYEQYF,TGCGCCAGCGGTGATGTGTCTGGCAGGAACTACGAGCAGTACTTC
TRBV2,.,14,TRBJ1-4,many,CASSERAAQEKLFF,TGTGCCAGCAGTGAAAGGGCCGCCCAAGAAAAACTGTTTTTT
TRBV2,TRBD2,16,TRBJ2-3,.,CASSGLRGATTDTQYF,TGTGCCAGCAGTGGGTTGCGGGGGGCCACCACAGATACGCAGTATTTT
TRBV6-5,.,12,TRBJ1-2,many,CASSYSTGGYTF,TGTGCCAGCAGTTACTCGACTGGGGGCTACACCTTC
TRBV10-1,.,17,TRBJ1-2,.,CASSESVGATLNYGYTF,TGCGCCAGCAGTGAAAGTGTAGGGGCAACCCTTAACTATGGCTACACCTTC
TRBV19,.,14,TRBJ2-7,.,CASTPGTANYEQYF,TGTGCCAGTACCCCCGGGACCGCTAACTACGAGCAGTACTTC
TRBV20-1,.,15,TRBJ2-1,.,CSARGAGLSYNEQFF,TGCAGTGCTAGGGGGGCGGGGTTATCCTACAATGAGCAGTTCTTC
TRBV2,.,13,TRBJ1-2,once,CATIGGVAEGYTF,TGTGCCACCATAGGCGGGGTGGCGGAAGGCTACACCTTC
TRBV5-1,TRBD2,17,TRBJ2-1,many,CASTRSSGGNQYNEQFF,TGCGCCAGCACCCGGTCTAGCGGGGGGAACCAATACAATGAGCAGTTCTTC
TRBV7-2,.,15,TRBJ1-1,many,CASSSWDIRNTEAFF,TGTGCCAGCAGCTCCTGGGATATCAGGAACACTGAAGCTTTCTTT
TRBV4-1,TRBD1,14,TRBJ2-7,.,CASSQGAGGYEQYF,TGCGCCAGCAGCCAAGGGGCAGGGGGCTACGAGCAGTACTTC
TRBV5-1,TRBD2,16,TRBJ2-3,.,CASSLVAGALTDTQYF,TGCGCCAGCAGCTTGGTAGCGGGGGCTCTCACAGATACGCAGTATTTT
TRBV7-9,.,12,TRBJ2-3,.,CASKIGADTQYF,TGTGCCAGCAAAATAGGGGCAGATACGCAGTATTTT
TRBV6-5,.,13,TRBJ1-1,many,CASSYSPRTEAFF,TGTGCCAGCAGTTATTCTCCTCGCACTGAAGCTTTCTTT
TRBV12-3/TRBV12-4,.,12,TRBJ2-1,.,CASSMTNNPQFF,TGTGCCAGCAGTATGACCAATAACCCGCAGTTCTTC